The clone carrying this T cell receptor (beta chain) was observed a single time. The entry originates in a study of OX40 agonist ivuxolimab in advanced cancers. Study overall: Ivuxolimab is a fully human IgG2 antibody that activates OX40 (CD134). A partial response was reached by three patients: one with hepatocellular carcinoma and two with cutaneous melanoma.

Per germline, CDR1 MNHEY and CDR2 SMNVEV (reference sequence). This CDR3 is 14 amino acids long. Germline trimming cut 6 bases from V and 2 bases from J; bases unmatched to any gene: 6. This table comes from immunoSEQ multiplex PCR, and its TCRdb copy is limited to in-frame clones, with some not included. The sample lists about 31,000 clones, over 90% seen once, with around a quarter in the top ten. The source was CD4+ or CD8+ T cells sorted from blood, collected in a trial of the OX40 agonist ivuxolimab. This TCR was recovered from an adult with an advanced solid tumor such as melanoma, head and neck, liver or kidney cancer. The chain joins TRBV27 to TRBJ1-2; 7 bases match TRBD1. This chain's CDR3 is CASSEGGQNYGYTF. Here the CDR3 DNA reads TGTGCCAGCAGCGAAGGGGGACAGAACTATGGCTACACCTTC.